This TCR beta chain was sequenced in a study of T cell responses to AZD1222 COVID-19 vaccine. Study-wide results and limits: Per reports, nearly half of all spike-specific TCRs target regions that are unmutated in variants.

This CDR3 spans 16 amino acids. Trimming removed 0 bases from V and 8 bases from J; junction bases left unmatched: 7. Germline CDR1 reads KGHDR; CDR2 reads SFDVKD. Worth noting for this clone: Its antigen is unknown.

The data were produced by immunoSEQ multiplex PCR, yet TCRdb's version contains in-frame clones alone and is incomplete. The data contain 95,000 to 120,000 clones, roughly 90% of them singletons. The sequencing used peripheral blood, collected on day 0 of MenACWY control vaccination. The gene calls are TRBV24-1 and TRBJ2-1; 9 bases are shared with TRBD1. This receptor was obtained from an adult in good health. For the CDR3, the DNA is TGTGCCACCAGTGATTTGCAGGGACAGGGAGGGGATGAGCAGTTCTTC. Protein: CATSDLQGQGGDEQFF.